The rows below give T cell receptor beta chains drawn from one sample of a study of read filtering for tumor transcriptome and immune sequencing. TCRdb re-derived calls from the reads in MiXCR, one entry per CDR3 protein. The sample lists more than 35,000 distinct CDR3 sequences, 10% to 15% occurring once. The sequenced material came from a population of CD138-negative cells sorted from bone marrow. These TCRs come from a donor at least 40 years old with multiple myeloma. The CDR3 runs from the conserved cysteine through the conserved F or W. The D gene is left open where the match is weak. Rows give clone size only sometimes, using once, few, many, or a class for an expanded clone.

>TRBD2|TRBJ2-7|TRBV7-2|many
CASSTLAGSSYEQYF
TGTGCCAGCAGCACACTAGCGGGGAGCTCCTACGAGCAGTACTTC
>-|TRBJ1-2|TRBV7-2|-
CASSMYTIYGYTF
TGCGCCAGCAGCATGTACACTATCTATGGCTACACCTTC
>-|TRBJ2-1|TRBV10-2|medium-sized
CASSENPANEQFF
TGCGCCAGCAGTGAGAACCCCGCTAATGAGCAGTTCTTC
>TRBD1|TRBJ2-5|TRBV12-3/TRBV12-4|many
CASSPGTGTVGTQYF
TGTGCCAGCAGCCCCGGGACAGGAACCGTAGGGACCCAGTACTTC
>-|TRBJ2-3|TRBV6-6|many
CASSYGGWGTDTQYF
TGTGCCAGCAGTTATGGGGGTTGGGGTACAGATACGCAGTATTTT
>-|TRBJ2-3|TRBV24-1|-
CATSDLTGGTDTQYF
TGTGCCACCAGTGACTTAACAGGAGGCACAGATACGCAGTATTTT
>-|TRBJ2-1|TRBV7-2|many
CASSYGTAGNEQFF
TGTGCCAGCAGCTACGGGACAGCGGGCAATGAGCAGTTCTTC
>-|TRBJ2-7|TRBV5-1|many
CASSLSTSGYEQYF
TGCGCCAGCAGCTTGAGTACCTCGGGCTACGAGCAGTACTTC
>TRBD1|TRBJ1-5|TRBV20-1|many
CSARAWTGGEGNQPQHF
TGCAGTGCTAGAGCTTGGACAGGGGGAGAAGGCAATCAGCCCCAGCATTTT
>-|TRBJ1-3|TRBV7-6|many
CASSPGNTIYF
TGTGCCAGTTCCCCTGGAAACACCATATATTTT
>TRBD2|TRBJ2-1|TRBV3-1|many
CASSSSKVTSGSRSYNEQFF
TGTGCCAGCAGCTCAAGTAAGGTAACTAGCGGTTCCCGCTCCTACAATGAGCAGTTCTTC
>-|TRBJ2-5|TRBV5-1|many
CASSLMGARETQYF
TGCGCCAGCAGCTTGATGGGGGCACGAGAGACCCAGTACTTC
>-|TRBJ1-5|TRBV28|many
CASRPGPHF
TGTGCCTCCAGACCGGGACCGCATTTT
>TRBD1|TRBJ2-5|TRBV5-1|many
CASSQGTGRETQYF
TGCGCCAGCAGCCAGGGGACAGGTCGTGAGACCCAGTACTTC
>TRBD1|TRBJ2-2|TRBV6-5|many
CASFRDRVPGELFF
TGTGCCAGCTTCCGGGACAGGGTCCCCGGGGAGCTGTTTTTT
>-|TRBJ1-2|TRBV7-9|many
CASSLNTYYGYTF
TGTGCCAGCAGCCTAAATACCTACTATGGCTACACCTTC
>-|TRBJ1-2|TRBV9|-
CASSVYWGRGRVRYGYTF
TGTGCCAGCAGCGTATATTGGGGACGGGGGAGAGTTCGGTATGGCTACACCTTC
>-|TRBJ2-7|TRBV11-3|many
CASSLTDEQYF
TGTGCCAGCAGCTTGACCGACGAGCAGTACTTC
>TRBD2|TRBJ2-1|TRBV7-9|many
CASSSTSGGGYNEQFF
TGTGCCAGCAGTTCGACTAGCGGGGGAGGTTACAATGAGCAGTTCTTC
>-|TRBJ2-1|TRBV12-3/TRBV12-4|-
CASSLRRVHERFF
TGTGCCAGCAGTTTAAGGCGGGTTCATGAGCGGTTCTTC
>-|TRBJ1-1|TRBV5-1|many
CASSFQGTGTEAFF
TGCGCCAGCAGCTTCCAGGGCACAGGCACTGAAGCTTTCTTT
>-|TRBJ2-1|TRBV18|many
CASSPLPGMNEQFF
TGTGCCAGCTCACCGCTCCCAGGGATGAATGAGCAGTTCTTC
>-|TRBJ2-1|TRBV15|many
CATSRGGGDEQFF
TGTGCCACCAGCAGAGGAGGTGGAGATGAGCAGTTCTTC
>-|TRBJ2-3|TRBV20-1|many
CSALSEPHGVHNTQYF
TGCAGTGCCCTCTCCGAACCGCACGGGGTCCACAATACGCAGTATTTT
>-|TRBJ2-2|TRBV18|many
CASSPGSGTAGELFF
TGTGCCAGCTCACCCGGAAGTGGAACAGCCGGGGAGCTGTTTTTT
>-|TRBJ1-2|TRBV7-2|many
CASSLGQNYGYTF
TGTGCCAGCAGTTTAGGACAGAACTATGGCTACACCTTC
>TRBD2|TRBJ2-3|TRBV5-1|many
CASSKGLAGGPDTQYF
TGCGCCAGCAGCAAGGGACTAGCGGGGGGGCCAGATACGCAGTATTTT
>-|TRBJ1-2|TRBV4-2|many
CASSQGARGDYGYTF
TGTGCCAGCAGCCAAGGGGCGAGGGGGGACTATGGCTACACCTTC
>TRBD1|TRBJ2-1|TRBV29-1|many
CSVELMTGHNEQFF
TGCAGCGTTGAGTTGATGACAGGGCACAATGAGCAGTTCTTC
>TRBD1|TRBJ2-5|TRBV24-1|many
CATSDIRGNEETQYF
TGTGCCACCAGTGATATCAGGGGGAACGAAGAGACCCAGTACTTC
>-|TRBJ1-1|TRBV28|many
CATRGGGAGNTEAFF
TGTGCCACCCGAGGGGGAGGGGCGGGGAACACTGAAGCTTTCTTT
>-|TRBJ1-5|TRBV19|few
CASSIRGDQPQHF
TGTGCCAGTAGTATTAGAGGGGATCAGCCCCAGCATTTT
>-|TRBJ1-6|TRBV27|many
CASSGAGFSPLHF
TGTGCCAGCAGTGGGGCAGGGTTTTCACCCCTCCACTTT